The entry that follows covers one T cell receptor beta chain sequence. Repertoires were generated with immunoSEQ multiplex PCR, while TCRdb's copy carries only in-frame clones and drops some. There are about 130,000 clones in the sample; 65% to 90% occur only once, and 25% to 30% lies in the top ten. The CDR3 extends over 16 amino acids. Germline CDR1 LGHDT, CDR2 YNNKEL (reference sequence). V shed 4 bases and J shed 2 bases, with 15 bases lying between them. The record originates from a study of blood T cell repertoires in COVID-19. The chain is built from TRBV3-1 (or the pseudogene TRBV3-2) and TRBJ1-5, with D hard to call. The sample consisted of peripheral blood. The receptor's source is a woman of 80 years or more with acute or convalescent COVID-19. CDR3 amino acids: CASSLGRRGGNQPQHF. In nucleotides, the CDR3 is TGTGCCAGCAGCCTCGGTCGGAGAGGTGGCAATCAGCCCCAGCATTTT.